These T cell receptor beta chains were read from a single sample in a study of blood T cell repertoires in COVID-19. Sequencing used immunoSEQ multiplex PCR; TCRdb keeps in-frame clones, though not all of them. The profile shows 90,000 to 110,000 clones, approximately 80% of them singletons. The sequenced material came from peripheral blood. Every receptor here comes from a woman in her forties or fifties with acute or convalescent COVID-19. Both conserved end residues are part of each CDR3.

length: 17
V: TRBV7-2
CDR3: CASSLVSRGGSNQPQHF

length: 15
V: TRBV28
CDR3: CASSFQADQLYGYTF

length: 16
V: TRBV3-1/TRBV3-2
CDR3: CASSQEGLADYNEQFF

length: 15
V: TRBV18
CDR3: CASSPGGGPNQPQHF

length: 13
V: TRBV6-5
CDR3: CASSSQVDSPLHF

length: 13
V: TRBV30
CDR3: CAWGQGVPLELFF

length: 14
V: TRBV30
CDR3: CAWKIQGTNTEAFF

length: 18
V: TRBV7-3
CDR3: CASSSIPLAGGTTDTQYF

length: 14
V: TRBV7-9
CDR3: CASSIRQGSDTQYF

length: 16
V: TRBV6-1
CDR3: CASSEAKGERTYEQYF

length: 14
V: TRBV5-1
CDR3: CASSETGENSPLHF

length: 14
V: TRBV11-2
CDR3: CASSFGEYTDTQYF

length: 16
V: TRBV12-5
CDR3: CASGALGRGGSYEQYF

length: 16
V: TRBV19
CDR3: CASSMLRQGGSEKLFF

length: 14
V: TRBV14
CDR3: CATTLLAVYNEQFF

length: 13
V: TRBV5-4
CDR3: CASSSYSSYGYTF

length: 13
V: TRBV3-1/TRBV3-2
CDR3: CASSPTANYGYTF

length: 16
V: TRBV10-3
CDR3: CAISESRTRDWNEQFF

length: 15
V: TRBV18
CDR3: CASSPDGTGVYGYTF

length: 15
V: TRBV5-8
CDR3: CASSSQTTGNSPLHF

length: 15
V: TRBV4-2
CDR3: CASSQGLAGVNEQYF

length: 15
V: TRBV11-3
CDR3: CASSLKAGSNNEQFF

length: 18
V: TRBV25-1
CDR3: CASSPRIFGATGAGELFF

length: 13
V: TRBV7-9
CDR3: CASSLATGDTQYF

length: 12
V: TRBV29-1
CDR3: CSVERGQSQPYF

length: 11
V: TRBV20-1
CDR3: CSVGSNYGYTF

length: 14
V: TRBV20-1
CDR3: CSCSGQGGANEQYF

length: 16
V: TRBV6-4
CDR3: CASSAENLAGADTQYF

length: 14
V: TRBV19
CDR3: CASKTTTGNYGYTF

length: 14
V: TRBV28
CDR3: CASSLIQGSTEAFF

length: 14
V: TRBV10-2
CDR3: CASSEQGPGTEAFF

length: 16
V: TRBV6-5
CDR3: CASSYSRDSVNSPLHF

length: 13
V: TRBV5-1
CDR3: CASSSTGNTEAFF

length: 16
V: TRBV30
CDR3: CAWSVGGGGLNYGYTF

length: 15
V: TRBV7-3
CDR3: CASSSQAGGTDTQYF

length: 18
V: TRBV9
CDR3: CASSVTSGGAKSVDTQYF

length: 17
V: TRBV6-2/TRBV6-3
CDR3: CASSLGLLAGDQETQYF

length: 16
V: TRBV6-6
CDR3: CASSGQSLTDNSPLHF

length: 15
V: TRBV10-3
CDR3: CAISDFGRAPYEQYF

length: 15
V: TRBV7-2
CDR3: CASSPGSSGANVLTF

length: 13
V: TRBV19
CDR3: CASSRTAQIEAFF

length: 13
V: TRBV7-3
CDR3: CASSLAGLTEAFF

length: 13
V: TRBV10-3
CDR3: CAIRPQGQDGYTF

length: 12
V: TRBV12-3/TRBV12-4
CDR3: CASSPNSYEQYF

length: 13
V: TRBV11-2
CDR3: CASSPAGADTQYF

length: 14
V: TRBV5-1
CDR3: CASSLSMSTDTQYF

length: 17
V: TRBV5-1
CDR3: CASSLAPSGGAYNEQFF

length: 15
V: TRBV7-9
CDR3: CASSSFDSPNYGYTF

length: 13
V: TRBV18
CDR3: CASSPLENEKLFF

length: 12
V: TRBV10-3
CDR3: CAISGQGYEQYF

length: 16
V: TRBV19
CDR3: CASSTYRGTSNQPQHF

length: 14
V: TRBV19
CDR3: CASRVKGPNTEAFF

length: 12
V: TRBV18
CDR3: CASSPYNQPQHF

length: 13
V: TRBV2
CDR3: CASNQGASDEQYF

length: 11
V: TRBV2
CDR3: CASSTHNEQFF

length: 16
V: TRBV7-8
CDR3: CASSLGSPSRNYGYTF

length: 14
V: TRBV19
CDR3: CASSRGGGSYGYTF

length: 12
V: TRBV15
CDR3: CATSRGYNEQFF

length: 14
V: TRBV5-8
CDR3: CASSSAGTGRGYTF